This T cell receptor beta chain derives from a study of CD8 T cells in cerebrospinal fluid in Alzheimer's disease. On the study more broadly: CSF T cell clonal expansion was assessed by plate-based nested PCR and droplet-based sequencing. Study outcomes and limitations: Versus healthy subjects, Alzheimer's patients more often had clones of at least 3%. EBV-specific clones were neither the most expanded nor enriched in Alzheimer's patients.

TCRdb reanalyzed the 10x single-cell sequencing reads, giving one entry per CDR3 protein sequence and no DNA. The sample holds some 1,100 distinct CDR3 sequences. Every participant was in good physical condition without acute infectious disease. This clonotype counts as medium-sized (0.01 to 0.1%) by frequency. As yet, its antigen is unknown. The specimen was cerebrospinal fluid. The clonotype comes from a human donor in good health.

The CDR3: CAWSIDRNYYEQYF. This rearrangement joins TRBV30 to TRBJ2-7. The CDR3 has 14 amino acids. The germline gives CDR1 GTSNPN, CDR2 SVGIG (reference sequence). Drawing the rest from reference TRBV30 and TRBJ2-7, the complete variable domain is SQTIHQWPATLVQPVGSPLSLECTVEGTSNPNLYWYRQAAGRGLQLLFYSVGIGQISSEVPQNLSASRPQDRQFILSSKKLLLSDSGFYLCAWSIDRNYYEQYFGPGTRLTVT.